Listed below are T cell receptor beta chains from one sample, sequenced in a study of T cells in Graves' hyperthyroidism and ophthalmopathy. One entry per CDR3 protein, called by TCRdb with MiXCR from the multiplex PCR reads. Of a few hundred thousand distinct CDR3 sequences listed, roughly 20% are singletons. Input material: blood. These receptor sequences come from a man in his late teens or twenties with Graves' ophthalmopathy. Each CDR3 is given with its conserved first and last residue. The D gene is left open where the match is weak. A row's size may be missing; if present it is once, few, many or a size class.

-	TRBV6-2/TRBV6-3	-	TRBJ2-3	TGTGCCAGCAGTTACGGGGTTTTTAGGAGCGGATCAGATACGCAGTATTTT	CASSYGVFRSGSDTQYF
TRBD2	TRBV6-1	-	TRBJ2-1	TGTGCCAGCAGATTCAGCGGGGGGGCTAGCTCCTACAATGAGCAGTTCTTC	CASRFSGGASSYNEQFF
TRBD1	TRBV20-1	few	TRBJ2-7	TGCAGTTCAGAGGTTTGGGGACAGGGTACCTACGAGCAGTACTTC	CSSEVWGQGTYEQYF
TRBD1	TRBV7-9	many	TRBJ2-7	TGTGCCAGCAGCTTAGAAGGGGGCGCGGACGAGCAGTACTTC	CASSLEGGADEQYF
TRBD1	TRBV7-9	-	TRBJ1-5	TGTGCCAGCAGCTTAGACGGGACAGTTAGCAATCAGCCCCAGCATTTT	CASSLDGTVSNQPQHF
-	TRBV12-3/TRBV12-4	-	TRBJ1-6	TGTGCCAGCAGTTTAAATGTGTCTCCCCTCCACTTT	CASSLNVSPLHF
-	TRBV6-1	-	TRBJ1-5	TGTGCCAGCAGAAAGGTTATCGATCAGCCCCAGCATTTT	CASRKVIDQPQHF
TRBD1	TRBV5-1	-	TRBJ2-7	TGTGCCAGCAGCGCCGGGACAGGGCCAACCTACGAGCAGTACTTC	CASSAGTGPTYEQYF
TRBD1	TRBV4-2	few	TRBJ1-1	TGTGCCAGCAGCCACCATCCCCGAGACAGGGTAGGGGGAACGGGCCCTGAAGCTTTCTTT	CASSHHPRDRVGGTGPEAFF
-	TRBV7-9	few	TRBJ2-7	TGTGCCAGCAGCTTAAGTCAAGCGCCGGGAATCTACGAGCAGTACTTC	CASSLSQAPGIYEQYF
TRBD1	TRBV5-4	-	TRBJ1-2	TGTGCCAGCAGCTACAGACAGGGGGCAATTCAGAATGGCTACACCTTC	CASSYRQGAIQNGYTF
-	TRBV6-1	-	TRBJ1-5	TGTGCCAGCAGCACTGGGGGGGTAATTGGCAATCAGCCCCAGCATTTT	CASSTGGVIGNQPQHF
-	TRBV20-1	-	TRBJ2-7	TGCAGTGCTACCCCCGGGGTTGAGGACTGGGACGAGCAGTACTTC	CSATPGVEDWDEQYF
TRBD1	TRBV7-3	many	TRBJ2-7	TGTGCCAGCAGCTTAACCGGGACAGGCGAGCAGTACTTC	CASSLTGTGEQYF
-	TRBV6-1	-	TRBJ1-1	TGTGCCAGCAGTTTTGGCAGGGAGGGCACTGAAGCTTTCTTT	CASSFGREGTEAFF
-	TRBV20-1	few	TRBJ2-7	TGCAGTGCTAAGGGGGGAGGGTACGAGCAGTACTTC	CSAKGGGYEQYF
-	TRBV12-3/TRBV12-4	many	TRBJ2-7	TGTGCCAGCAGCTTAGCCAGCTACGAGCAGTACTTC	CASSLASYEQYF
TRBD1	TRBV6-1	many	TRBJ1-1	TGTGCCAGCCACGGAGGAGGGGGCGGTGAAGCTTTCTTT	CASHGGGGGEAFF
TRBD2	TRBV29-1	-	TRBJ2-3	TGCAGCGTTGAGGCTAGCGGGAGAGATACGCAGTATTTT	CSVEASGRDTQYF
-	TRBV19	few	TRBJ1-1	TGTGCCAGTAGTATGGGAGGGCCTCGAGAAGCTTTCTTT	CASSMGGPREAFF
TRBD2	TRBV3-1	many	TRBJ2-7	TGTGCCAGCAGCCAAGGGACTAGCGGGGTTACTTTCTCCTACGAGCAGTACTTC	CASSQGTSGVTFSYEQYF
-	TRBV6-2/TRBV6-3	once	TRBJ2-1	TGTGCCAGCAGAGACCGGGACTCCCCCTACAATGAGCAGTTCTTC	CASRDRDSPYNEQFF
TRBD2	TRBV4-1	many	TRBJ2-7	TGCGCCAGCAGTCCGGGGGGAGGTTCGGACGAGCAGTACTTC	CASSPGGGSDEQYF
-	TRBV7-9	many	TRBJ2-3	TGTGCCAGCAGCCCGGGGACCTCTAGCACAGATACGCAGTATTTT	CASSPGTSSTDTQYF
TRBD1	TRBV7-3	many	TRBJ1-1	TGTGCCAGCGGCCGACAGGGTGACACTGAAGCTTTCTTT	CASGRQGDTEAFF
-	TRBV20-1	-	TRBJ1-2	TGCAGTGCTAGAGACGGGGGTCTCTATGGCTACACCTTC	CSARDGGLYGYTF
TRBD1	TRBV11-3	-	TRBJ1-1	TGTGCCAGCAGCTTAGACCCGGGACAGGGGGCCCCCCGGGGAACTGAAGCTTTCTTT	CASSLDPGQGAPRGTEAFF
-	TRBV18	-	TRBJ1-5	TGTGCCAGCTCCCCCGGGATCCGACAGCCCCAGCATTTT	CASSPGIRQPQHF
-	TRBV28	-	TRBJ2-2	TGTGCCAGCAGTTTACTACCGCATCCCGGGATTCCCGGGGAGCTGTTTTTT	CASSLLPHPGIPGELFF
-	TRBV15	many	TRBJ1-2	TGTGCCACCAGCCGCCAAACGACGTACTCCTATGGCTACACCTTC	CATSRQTTYSYGYTF
-	TRBV3-1	many	TRBJ2-7	TGTGCCAGCAGCCAGCCAGGGGTCGAGCAGTACTTC	CASSQPGVEQYF
-	TRBV24-1	-	TRBJ2-1	TGTGCCACCAGTGAAGGCCCCCGGGGCTCCTACAATGAGCAGTTCTTC	CATSEGPRGSYNEQFF
-	TRBV9	many	TRBJ2-5	TGTGCCAGCAGCGTAGGGACCCTACAAGAGACCCAGTACTTC	CASSVGTLQETQYF
TRBD1	TRBV20-1	many	TRBJ2-1	TGCAGTGCTAGGACAGGGGGCATTGAGCAGTTCTTC	CSARTGGIEQFF
-	TRBV10-3	-	TRBJ2-7	TGTGCCATCAGTGCGGGGGACTACGAGCAGTACTTC	CAISAGDYEQYF
TRBD1	TRBV24-1	few	TRBJ2-3	TGTGCCACCAGTGCCTCGCTTGGACAGGGGATGTACGCAGATACGCAGTATTTT	CATSASLGQGMYADTQYF
-	TRBV12-3/TRBV12-4	-	TRBJ1-5	TGTGCCAGCAGTTTAGGGTGGAGGACGGTGAGCAATCAGCCCCAGCATTTT	CASSLGWRTVSNQPQHF
-	TRBV12-3/TRBV12-4	many	TRBJ1-5	TGTGCCAGCAGTTTATGGGGGCAGTCCAATCAGCCCCAGCATTTT	CASSLWGQSNQPQHF
-	TRBV6-1	-	TRBJ1-6	TGTGCCAGCAGTCTGATCGGGGGTACCAATTCACCCCTCCACTTT	CASSLIGGTNSPLHF
TRBD2	TRBV5-1	few	TRBJ2-1	TGCGCCAGCAGCTTGTTGGGAGGGGTAAATGAGCAGTTCTTC	CASSLLGGVNEQFF
-	TRBV5-1	-	TRBJ2-1	TGCGCCAGCAGCGTGGGGCCGGGGGGCGGGGACTCCTACAATGAGCAGTTCTTC	CASSVGPGGGDSYNEQFF
-	TRBV6-1	few	TRBJ1-1	TGTGCCAGCAGTGTTCTGGGAAACACTGAAGCTTTCTTT	CASSVLGNTEAFF
-	TRBV19	-	TRBJ1-6	TGTGCCACCTCCGTGGTGGGGGGTGGCTCCTATAATTCACCCCTCCACTTT	CATSVVGGGSYNSPLHF
TRBD2	TRBV28	few	TRBJ2-1	TGTGCCAGTAGGGGCCCTAGCGGGGTTAGTGAGCAGTTCTTC	CASRGPSGVSEQFF
TRBD1	TRBV12-3/TRBV12-4	many	TRBJ1-5	TGTGCCAGCAGTCGGGGACAGGGGTTCGATCAGCCCCAGCATTTT	CASSRGQGFDQPQHF
-	TRBV9	-	TRBJ1-6	TGTGCCAGCAGCGTCCGGCCAGACAATTCACCCCTCCACTTT	CASSVRPDNSPLHF
-	TRBV7-3	-	TRBJ2-5	TGTGCCAGCAGCCGAGGCGGCGGGGCCAAAGAGACCCAGTACTTC	CASSRGGGAKETQYF
-	TRBV20-1	many	TRBJ1-5	TGCAGTGCTAGGGACAGAGATAGCAATCAGCCCCAGCATTTT	CSARDRDSNQPQHF
-	TRBV6-1	many	TRBJ1-1	TGTGCCAGCAGGGTGGACACAGACACTGAAGCTTTCTTT	CASRVDTDTEAFF
-	TRBV5-1	many	TRBJ2-7	TGCGCCAGCAGCCTGAATACAGGGCGCTACGAGCAGTACTTC	CASSLNTGRYEQYF
-	TRBV7-9	-	TRBJ2-3	TGTGCCAGCAGCCGAGAGTGGAGCACAGATACGCAGTATTTT	CASSREWSTDTQYF
-	TRBV28	few	TRBJ2-6	TGTGCCAGCAGTGCGGACCCGGGCCTCTCTGGGGCCAACGTCCTGACTTTC	CASSADPGLSGANVLTF
-	TRBV7-6	many	TRBJ1-5	TGTGCCAGCAGCTTAAGGGCGGCTCAGCCCCAGCATTTT	CASSLRAAQPQHF
-	TRBV5-6	few	TRBJ2-2	TGTGCCAGCAGCTTGGGCAGGCTGAGGACCGGGGAGCTGTTTTTT	CASSLGRLRTGELFF
-	TRBV7-6	many	TRBJ2-7	TGTGCCAGCAGCTTACGCGGCGGATCCTACGAGCAGTACTTC	CASSLRGGSYEQYF
TRBD1	TRBV24-1	many	TRBJ1-2	TGTGCCACCAGTGATGATCGGACAGGGGGCCATGGCTACACCTTC	CATSDDRTGGHGYTF
-	TRBV7-9	-	TRBJ1-2	TGTGCCAGCAGCCGACAGGCAACTAACTATGGCTACACCTTC	CASSRQATNYGYTF
-	TRBV10-3	many	TRBJ1-1	TGTGCCATCGAAGGGACGCCCGGTGGGACTGAAGCTTTCTTT	CAIEGTPGGTEAFF
TRBD1	TRBV5-1	-	TRBJ2-3	TGCGCCAGCAGCCCGCAAGACAGGGGAATCACAGATACGCAGTATTTT	CASSPQDRGITDTQYF